This section outlines one TCR beta chain sequence together with its context. TCRdb ran MiXCR on the RT-PCR reads and lists one entry per CDR3 protein. The top ten hold roughly a tenth of the sample, which has over 750,000 distinct CDR3 sequences, roughly 20% seen once. With 4 bases removed from V and 3 bases from J, the gap between germline ends came to 10 bases. The V gene's germline CDR1 is SGHTA and CDR2 FQGNSA. CDR3 length equals 15 residues. These data originate in a study of response to subunit inactivated influenza vaccine. The source material was PBMCs from blood, sampled less than 6 days after vaccination. The chain uses TRBV7-2 and TRBJ1-6; no definite D call. This TCR derives from a middle-aged man who received an inactivated influenza vaccine. In nucleotides, the CDR3 is TGTGCCAGCAGCTCTCGAGGTGGCTATAATTCACCCCTCCACTTT. Translation gives CASSSRGGYNSPLHF.